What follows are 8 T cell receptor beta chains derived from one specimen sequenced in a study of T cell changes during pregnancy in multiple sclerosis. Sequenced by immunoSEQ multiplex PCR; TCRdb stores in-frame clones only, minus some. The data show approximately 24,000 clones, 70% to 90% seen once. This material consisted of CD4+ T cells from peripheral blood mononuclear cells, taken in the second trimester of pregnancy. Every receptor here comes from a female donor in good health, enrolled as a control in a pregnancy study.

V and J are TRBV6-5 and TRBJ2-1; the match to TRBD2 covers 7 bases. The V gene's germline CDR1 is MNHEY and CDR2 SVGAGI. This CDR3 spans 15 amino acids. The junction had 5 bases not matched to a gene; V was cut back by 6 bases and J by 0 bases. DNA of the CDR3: TGTGCCAGCAGCAAACTAGCGATCTCCTACAATGAGCAGTTCTTC. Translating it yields CASSKLAISYNEQFF.

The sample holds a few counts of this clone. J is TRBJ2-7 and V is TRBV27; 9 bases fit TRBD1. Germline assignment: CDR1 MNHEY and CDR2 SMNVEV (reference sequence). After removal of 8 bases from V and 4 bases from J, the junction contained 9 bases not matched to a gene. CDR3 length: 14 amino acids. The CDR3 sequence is CASGAGQGVYEQYF. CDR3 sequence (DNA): TGTGCCAGCGGCGCGGGACAGGGAGTTTACGAGCAGTACTTC.

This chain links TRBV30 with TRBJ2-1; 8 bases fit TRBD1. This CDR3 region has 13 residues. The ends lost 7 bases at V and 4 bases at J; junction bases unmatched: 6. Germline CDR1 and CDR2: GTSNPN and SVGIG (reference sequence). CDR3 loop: CASTGVVYNEQFF. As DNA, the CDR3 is TGTGCCTCGACAGGGGTAGTTTACAATGAGCAGTTCTTC.

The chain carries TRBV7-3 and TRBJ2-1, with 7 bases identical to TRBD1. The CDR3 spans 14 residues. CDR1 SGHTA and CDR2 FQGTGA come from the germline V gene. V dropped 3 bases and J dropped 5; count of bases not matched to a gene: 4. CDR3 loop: CASSFTGANNEQFF. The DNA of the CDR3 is TGTGCCAGCAGCTTTACAGGGGCTAACAATGAGCAGTTCTTC.

In DNA, the CDR3 is TGTGCCAGCAGCCCCCCAGGGTGGGGAAGCTCCTACGAGCAGTACTTC. Encoded protein: CASSPPGWGSSYEQYF. The chain is built from TRBV5-8 and TRBJ2-7; possibly TRBD1 for D (5 bases). The CDR3 length is 16 residues. Trimming took 4 bases from V and 0 from J, leaving 17 bases between them. The germline gives CDR1 SGHTS, CDR2 YDEGEE.

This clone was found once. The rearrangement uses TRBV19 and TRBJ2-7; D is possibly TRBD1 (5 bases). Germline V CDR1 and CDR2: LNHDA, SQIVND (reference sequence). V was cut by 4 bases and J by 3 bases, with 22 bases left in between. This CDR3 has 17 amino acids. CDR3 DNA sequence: TGTGCCAGTAGTACCTATCGCAGGGATAAAGCCGACTACGAGCAGTACTTC. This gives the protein CASSTYRRDKADYEQYF.

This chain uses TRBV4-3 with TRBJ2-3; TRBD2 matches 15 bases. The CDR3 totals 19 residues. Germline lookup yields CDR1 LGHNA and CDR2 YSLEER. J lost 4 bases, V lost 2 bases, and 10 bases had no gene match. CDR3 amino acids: CASSQFRGTSGGPADTQYF. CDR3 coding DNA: TGCGCCAGCAGCCAATTCCGTGGGACTAGCGGGGGGCCTGCAGATACGCAGTATTTT.

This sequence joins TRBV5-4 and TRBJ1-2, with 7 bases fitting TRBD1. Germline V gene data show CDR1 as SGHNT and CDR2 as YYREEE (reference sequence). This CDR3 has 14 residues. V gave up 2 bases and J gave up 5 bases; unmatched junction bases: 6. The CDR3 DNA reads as TGTGCCAGCAGCTTCGCCGGGACAGCTTATGGCTACACCTTC. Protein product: CASSFAGTAYGYTF.